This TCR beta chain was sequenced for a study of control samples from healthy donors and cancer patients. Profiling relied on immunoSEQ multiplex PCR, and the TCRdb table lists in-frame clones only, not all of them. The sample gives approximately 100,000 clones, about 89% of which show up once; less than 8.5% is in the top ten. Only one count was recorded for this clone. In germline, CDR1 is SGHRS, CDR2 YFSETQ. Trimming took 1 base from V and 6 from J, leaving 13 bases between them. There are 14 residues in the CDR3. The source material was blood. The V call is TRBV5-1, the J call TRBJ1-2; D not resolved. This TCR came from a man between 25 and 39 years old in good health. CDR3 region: CASSLTRGVDGYTF. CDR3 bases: TGCGCCAGCAGCTTGACCCGGGGAGTAGATGGCTACACCTTC.